This T cell receptor beta chain was documented in a study of T cell responses to AZD1222 COVID-19 vaccine. The study's findings and limits: Reports say nearly half of spike-specific TCRs go after unmutated variant regions. Distributed over spike, vaccine-associated CD4 TCRs predominated at 160-218 and 743-854.

The CDR3 is 14 amino acids. Comment on this clone: The target antigen is unknown.

Sequenced by immunoSEQ multiplex PCR; TCRdb stores in-frame clones only, minus some. The sample carries over 150,000 clones, roughly 92% recorded once. Material: peripheral blood, obtained 28 days after the second AZD1222 dose. This chain links TRBV21-1 with TRBJ1-2. TRBV21-1 is termed a pseudogene. The receptor's source is an adult who received the AZD1222 COVID-19 vaccine. CDR3 sequence reads: CASSKESPRYGYTF. In nucleotides, the CDR3 is TGTGCCAGCAGCAAAGAGTCACCTCGGTATGGCTACACCTTC.